Below are 5 T cell receptor beta chains sequenced from a single sample in a study of identical twins. TCRdb processed the 5' RACE reads anew with MiXCR; each CDR3 protein has one entry. The sample lists about 690,000 distinct CDR3 sequences, over 5% seen once, with 1.5% to 2% in the top ten. The sample consisted of naive T cells sorted from blood. The receptors come from a man in his late teens or twenties in good health.

This clonotype came up many times. This chain connects TRBV25-1 to TRBJ2-5; 7 bases are shared with TRBD2. Looked up from germline, CDR1 is MGHDK and CDR2 is SYGVNS. The J segment lost 2 bases and the V segment lost 6 bases, leaving 15 bases of the junction unmatched. The CDR3 extends over 17 amino acids. The CDR3 is CASSLATALAYQETQYF. The CDR3 region has the DNA TGTGCCAGCAGCCTCGCGACGGCACTAGCGTATCAAGAGACCCAGTACTTC.

This clonotype was seen repeatedly, ten times or more. This rearrangement joins TRBV7-2 to TRBJ2-1; perhaps TRBD2 as D (6 bases). Germline lookup yields CDR1 SGHTA and CDR2 FQGNSA. V shed 5 bases and J shed 5 bases, with 19 bases lying between them. This CDR3 is 16 amino acids long. CDR3 sequence (DNA): TGTGCCAGCAGCCCCCGTTGGTCGGGAGAGAACAATGAGCAGTTCTTC. Translating it yields CASSPRWSGENNEQFF.

The chain carries TRBV3-1 and TRBJ2-5; the D gene is possibly TRBD1 (5 bases). V lost 5 bases to trimming and J lost 0 bases, with 25 bases between them. The length of the CDR3 is 19 residues. The V gene's germline CDR1 is LGHDT and CDR2 YNNKEL (reference sequence). The CDR3: CASSVESRWSRGHQETQYF. The CDR3 DNA follows: TGTGCCAGCAGCGTTGAAAGCCGGTGGAGTAGGGGTCACCAAGAGACCCAGTACTTC.

This clonotype has ten or more counts. The chain couples TRBV12-3 or TRBV12-4 to TRBJ2-5, with D perhaps TRBD1 or TRBD2 (5 bases each). CDR3 length: 16 amino acids. Trimming cost V 6 bases and J 2 bases, with 19 bases left between them. The DNA of the CDR3 is TGTGCCAGCAGCCGCCCCATAGGGACCGCACAAGAGACCCAGTACTTC. Its protein product is CASSRPIGTAQETQYF.

The V and J genes are TRBV6-1 and TRBJ2-1; weak D call: TRBD2 (6 bases). The CDR3 has 13 residues. The V end was cut by 7 bases, the J end by 3 bases, with 10 bases between. CDR1 and CDR2 (germline): MNHNS, SASEGT. DNA of the CDR3: TGTGCCAGCACTAGCGTAAACTACAATGAGCAGTTCTTC. Translating it yields CASTSVNYNEQFF.